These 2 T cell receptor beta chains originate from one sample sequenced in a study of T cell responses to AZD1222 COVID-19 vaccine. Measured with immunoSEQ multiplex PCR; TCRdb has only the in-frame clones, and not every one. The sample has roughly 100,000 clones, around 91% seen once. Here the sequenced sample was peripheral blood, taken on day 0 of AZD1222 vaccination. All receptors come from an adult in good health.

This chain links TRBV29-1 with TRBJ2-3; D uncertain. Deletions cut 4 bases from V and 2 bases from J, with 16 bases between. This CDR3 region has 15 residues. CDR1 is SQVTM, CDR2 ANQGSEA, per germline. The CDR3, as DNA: TGCAGCGTTGTGGTTGGCTACCAGAACACAGATACGCAGTATTTT. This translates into CSVVVGYQNTDTQYF.

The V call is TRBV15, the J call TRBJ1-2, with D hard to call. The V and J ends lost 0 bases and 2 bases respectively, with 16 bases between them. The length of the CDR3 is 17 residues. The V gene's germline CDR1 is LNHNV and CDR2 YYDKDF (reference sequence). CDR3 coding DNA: TGTGCCACCAGCAGAGATCAAGGAAGCGGATTAAACTATGGCTACACCTTC. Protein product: CATSRDQGSGLNYGYTF.